These T cell receptor beta chains were read from a single sample in a study of preoperative IRX-2 immunotherapy in early breast cancer. Sequenced by immunoSEQ multiplex PCR; TCRdb stores in-frame clones only, minus some. The repertoire holds about 24,000 clones, approximately 90% seen once, with 28% in the top ten. Sequencing used tumor tissue, obtained after IRX-2 immunotherapy. These receptors came from a human donor with breast cancer. Both conserved end residues are part of each CDR3. Each record gives: J gene, V gene, CDR3 protein.

j_gene: TRBJ2-1
v_gene: TRBV5-4
CDR3aa: CASSFGTVNEQFF

j_gene: TRBJ2-3
v_gene: TRBV19
CDR3aa: CASSTGTSGGNTQYF

j_gene: TRBJ1-5
v_gene: TRBV9
CDR3aa: CASSAGGGTQPQHF

j_gene: TRBJ1-2
v_gene: TRBV28
CDR3aa: CASSSDVLGYTF

j_gene: TRBJ2-6
v_gene: TRBV11-2
CDR3aa: CASTAGAVAGANVLTF

j_gene: TRBJ1-4
v_gene: TRBV4-2
CDR3aa: CASSDPIFAEKLFF

j_gene: TRBJ2-7
v_gene: TRBV7-9
CDR3aa: CASSPSTALRRYEQYF

j_gene: TRBJ2-2
v_gene: TRBV27
CDR3aa: CASSLLPGGELFF

j_gene: TRBJ2-2
v_gene: TRBV19
CDR3aa: CASSISGGGGELFF

j_gene: TRBJ1-2
v_gene: TRBV2
CDR3aa: CASSPPGQGNGYTF

j_gene: TRBJ1-5
v_gene: TRBV4-1
CDR3aa: CASSQATGASNQPQHF

j_gene: TRBJ1-6
v_gene: TRBV5-1
CDR3aa: CASSLEDRGPYNNSPLHF

j_gene: TRBJ1-1
v_gene: TRBV30
CDR3aa: CAWSVNRRGYTEAFF

j_gene: TRBJ1-1
v_gene: TRBV5-8
CDR3aa: CASSPRGGRDTEAFF

j_gene: TRBJ1-5
v_gene: TRBV5-4
CDR3aa: CASSLEGSNQPQHF

j_gene: TRBJ2-2
v_gene: TRBV7-6
CDR3aa: CASSSRRGGQAFTGELFF

j_gene: TRBJ2-1
v_gene: TRBV10-1
CDR3aa: CASIQPGQGKDEQFF

j_gene: TRBJ2-5
v_gene: TRBV27
CDR3aa: CASSFTSGGPVRKTQYF

j_gene: TRBJ1-2
v_gene: TRBV2
CDR3aa: CASTPRGGTYGYTF

j_gene: TRBJ2-3
v_gene: TRBV28
CDR3aa: CASSSVGARTDTQYF

j_gene: TRBJ1-2
v_gene: TRBV7-9
CDR3aa: CASSLAGFDGYTF

j_gene: TRBJ1-2
v_gene: TRBV21-1
CDR3aa: CASSKAGTANYGYTF

j_gene: TRBJ2-5
v_gene: TRBV15
CDR3aa: CATSRGGTSGSETQYF

j_gene: TRBJ1-2
v_gene: TRBV5-1
CDR3aa: CASSSGTGITF

j_gene: TRBJ1-5
v_gene: TRBV6-1
CDR3aa: CASREGQGNQPQHF

j_gene: TRBJ1-5
v_gene: TRBV6-5
CDR3aa: CASSYSGLAMEPQHF

j_gene: TRBJ1-1
v_gene: TRBV7-3
CDR3aa: CASRKTENTEAFF

j_gene: TRBJ2-4
v_gene: TRBV5-1
CDR3aa: CASSLDSKLRSKNIQYF

j_gene: TRBJ2-7
v_gene: TRBV5-6
CDR3aa: CASESRSSYEQYF

j_gene: TRBJ1-2
v_gene: TRBV6-5
CDR3aa: CASSYARAGGYTF

j_gene: TRBJ1-2
v_gene: TRBV27
CDR3aa: CASSGRTGGFRGYTF

j_gene: TRBJ2-1
v_gene: TRBV5-1
CDR3aa: CASSARGDPYNEQFF

j_gene: TRBJ1-1
v_gene: TRBV5-4
CDR3aa: CASSLGGGGGNTEAFF